Listed below are T cell receptor beta chains from one sample, sequenced in a study of T cell changes during pregnancy in multiple sclerosis. Sequencing used immunoSEQ multiplex PCR; TCRdb keeps in-frame clones, though not all of them. This sample has approximately 50,000 clones, with 80% to 95% found just once. The material sequenced was CD4+ T cells from peripheral blood mononuclear cells, taken after pregnancy. The receptors here all came from a female donor in good health, enrolled as a control in a pregnancy study. Each CDR3 is given with its conserved first and last residue. The order of the fields is V gene, J gene, clone size, D gene, CDR3 protein, CDR3 DNA. D genes are given only for firm matches. Where a row states a size, it is once, few, many or the class of an expanded clone; other rows omit it.

v_gene: TRBV4-2
j_gene: TRBJ2-4
abundance: NA
d_gene: TRBD2
CDR3aa: CASSQEPPTSGRAKNIQYF
CDR3nt: TGTGCCAGCAGCCAAGAGCCCCCAACTAGCGGGAGGGCCAAAAACATTCAGTACTTC

v_gene: TRBV7-3
j_gene: TRBJ2-3
abundance: NA
d_gene: TRBD2
CDR3aa: CASSHSVSGGAPDTQYF
CDR3nt: TGTGCCAGCAGCCACTCGGTTAGCGGGGGGGCCCCAGATACGCAGTATTTT

v_gene: TRBV5-1
j_gene: TRBJ2-7
abundance: NA
d_gene: NA
CDR3aa: CASSLGLNYEQYF
CDR3nt: TGCGCCAGCAGCTTGGGACTGAACTACGAGCAGTACTTC

v_gene: TRBV7-7
j_gene: TRBJ2-5
abundance: NA
d_gene: NA
CDR3aa: CASSPGQSGTQYF
CDR3nt: TGTGCTAGCAGCCCTGGACAGTCAGGGACCCAGTACTTC

v_gene: TRBV29-1
j_gene: TRBJ2-1
abundance: NA
d_gene: NA
CDR3aa: CSVTFTRNEQFF
CDR3nt: TGCAGCGTCACTTTCACTAGGAATGAGCAGTTCTTC

v_gene: TRBV9
j_gene: TRBJ2-1
abundance: NA
d_gene: NA
CDR3aa: CASSVEAQVYNEQFF
CDR3nt: TGTGCCAGCAGCGTAGAAGCCCAGGTCTACAATGAGCAGTTCTTC

v_gene: TRBV5-6
j_gene: TRBJ2-1
abundance: NA
d_gene: TRBD2
CDR3aa: CASSLLAGGPSEQFF
CDR3nt: TGTGCCAGCAGCCTGCTAGCGGGGGGGCCGAGTGAGCAGTTCTTC

v_gene: TRBV2
j_gene: TRBJ2-3
abundance: once
d_gene: NA
CDR3aa: CASSVRAIPTDTQYF
CDR3nt: TGTGCCAGCAGTGTGAGAGCGATCCCTACAGATACGCAGTATTTT

v_gene: TRBV6-1
j_gene: TRBJ2-5
abundance: NA
d_gene: NA
CDR3aa: CASIGPQETQYF
CDR3nt: TGTGCCAGCATTGGGCCTCAAGAGACCCAGTACTTC

v_gene: TRBV2
j_gene: TRBJ2-3
abundance: NA
d_gene: NA
CDR3aa: CASKGGGTDTQYF
CDR3nt: TGTGCCAGCAAGGGCGGGGGCACAGATACGCAGTATTTT

v_gene: TRBV5-4
j_gene: TRBJ1-5
abundance: NA
d_gene: NA
CDR3aa: CASSLDSDQPQHF
CDR3nt: TGTGCCAGCAGCTTGGATAGTGATCAGCCCCAGCATTTT

v_gene: TRBV15
j_gene: TRBJ2-1
abundance: NA
d_gene: NA
CDR3aa: CATDSGRRVGQFF
CDR3nt: TGTGCCACCGACAGTGGGCGCAGGGTAGGGCAGTTCTTC

v_gene: TRBV18
j_gene: TRBJ2-1
abundance: once
d_gene: TRBD1
CDR3aa: CASSPGQGFVNEQFF
CDR3nt: TGTGCCAGCTCACCCGGACAGGGATTCGTCAATGAGCAGTTCTTC

v_gene: TRBV28
j_gene: TRBJ1-4
abundance: NA
d_gene: NA
CDR3aa: CASSGQGAATNEKLFF
CDR3nt: TGTGCCAGCAGTGGGCAGGGCGCAGCAACTAATGAAAAACTGTTTTTT

v_gene: TRBV6-1
j_gene: TRBJ2-5
abundance: NA
d_gene: NA
CDR3aa: CASSVQRGQYF
CDR3nt: TGTGCCAGCAGTGTGCAGCGAGGGCAGTACTTC

v_gene: TRBV29-1
j_gene: TRBJ1-1
abundance: NA
d_gene: NA
CDR3aa: CSLSTGGTEAFF
CDR3nt: TGCAGCTTGTCGACGGGGGGCACTGAAGCTTTCTTT

v_gene: TRBV15
j_gene: TRBJ2-5
abundance: NA
d_gene: TRBD1
CDR3aa: CATSSKTGQETQYF
CDR3nt: TGTGCCACCAGCAGCAAGACAGGGCAAGAGACCCAGTACTTC

v_gene: TRBV7-9
j_gene: TRBJ1-1
abundance: NA
d_gene: NA
CDR3aa: CASSPQENTEAFF
CDR3nt: TGTGCCAGCAGCCCACAGGAAAACACTGAAGCTTTCTTT

v_gene: TRBV5-6
j_gene: TRBJ2-7
abundance: NA
d_gene: TRBD1
CDR3aa: CASRGLGTGSSYEQYF
CDR3nt: TGTGCCAGCAGGGGGTTAGGGACAGGGAGCTCCTACGAGCAGTACTTC

v_gene: TRBV7-2
j_gene: TRBJ1-1
abundance: NA
d_gene: NA
CDR3aa: CASSVAARGGVMNTEAFF
CDR3nt: TGTGCCAGCAGCGTGGCCGCACGGGGTGGAGTCATGAACACTGAAGCTTTCTTT

v_gene: TRBV20-1
j_gene: TRBJ2-4
abundance: once
d_gene: NA
CDR3aa: CSVSPENIQYF
CDR3nt: TGCAGTGTTAGTCCGGAAAACATTCAGTACTTC

v_gene: TRBV5-1
j_gene: TRBJ2-5
abundance: NA
d_gene: NA
CDR3aa: CASSLDRVGETQYF
CDR3nt: TGCGCCAGCAGCTTGGACAGGGTAGGAGAGACCCAGTACTTC

v_gene: TRBV6-5
j_gene: TRBJ1-2
abundance: NA
d_gene: NA
CDR3aa: CASSSGQGGTIYGYTF
CDR3nt: TGTGCCAGCAGTTCGGGGCAGGGAGGTACCATCTATGGCTACACCTTC

v_gene: TRBV27
j_gene: TRBJ2-1
abundance: NA
d_gene: TRBD1
CDR3aa: CASSRQGTYNEQFF
CDR3nt: TGTGCCAGCAGCCGACAGGGCACCTACAATGAGCAGTTCTTC

v_gene: TRBV5-1
j_gene: TRBJ2-1
abundance: NA
d_gene: NA
CDR3aa: CASSLQQVLQFF
CDR3nt: TGCGCCAGCAGCCTCCAACAGGTCCTTCAGTTCTTC

v_gene: TRBV21-1
j_gene: TRBJ2-7
abundance: NA
d_gene: NA
CDR3aa: CASSKRGRQNKNYEQYF
CDR3nt: TGTGCCAGCAGCAAAAGGGGTAGACAAAACAAGAACTACGAGCAGTACTTC

v_gene: TRBV11-2
j_gene: TRBJ2-1
abundance: NA
d_gene: NA
CDR3aa: CASSPPDNEQFF
CDR3nt: TGTGCCAGCAGCCCTCCAGACAATGAGCAGTTCTTC

v_gene: TRBV6-4
j_gene: TRBJ2-1
abundance: NA
d_gene: NA
CDR3aa: CASSDSWGGEQFF
CDR3nt: TGTGCCAGCAGTGACTCATGGGGGGGCGAGCAGTTCTTC

v_gene: TRBV11-3
j_gene: TRBJ1-2
abundance: once
d_gene: NA
CDR3aa: CASSLDPQTGSYGYTF
CDR3nt: TGTGCCAGCAGCTTAGATCCTCAAACAGGATCATATGGCTACACCTTC

v_gene: TRBV5-1
j_gene: TRBJ2-7
abundance: NA
d_gene: TRBD2
CDR3aa: CASRRLAGTYEQYF
CDR3nt: TGCGCCAGCAGACGACTAGCGGGCACCTACGAGCAGTACTTC

v_gene: TRBV5-1
j_gene: TRBJ1-3
abundance: NA
d_gene: TRBD1
CDR3aa: CASSLGTQGGRNTIYF
CDR3nt: TGCGCCAGCAGCCTGGGAACACAGGGGGGAAGAAACACCATATATTTT

v_gene: TRBV2
j_gene: TRBJ2-5
abundance: once
d_gene: NA
CDR3aa: CASSGGWAGLETQYF
CDR3nt: TGTGCCAGCAGTGGTGGGTGGGCGGGACTAGAGACCCAGTACTTC